This TCR beta chain was sequenced in a study of graft-versus-host responses after intestinal transplantation. Study-level background: All recipients got anti-thymocyte globulin induction, then tacrolimus and steroids for around three years.

The data were produced by immunoSEQ multiplex PCR, yet TCRdb's version contains in-frame clones alone and is incomplete. The sample lists over 7,500 clones; about two thirds were seen once. Study-wide results and limits: Peak circulating GvH clone levels tracked with early post-transplant HvG declines. High graft-versus-host to host-versus-graft clonal ratios were found in allografts of patients who had graft-donor T cell macrochimerism.

Graft tissue processing released intraepithelial and lamina propria lymphocytes. Of note for this clone: The antigen is undetermined.

CDR1 is SGHVS and CDR2 is FQNEAQ in the germline V gene. V was trimmed by 0 bases and J by 2 bases, leaving 8 bases between them. The length of the CDR3 is 15 residues. The clonotype originates from a human patient who received an intestinal transplant, so some T cells may come from the graft donor. The specimen was ileum tissue, collected around 440 days after transplant. This chain links TRBV7-8 with TRBJ2-1; D might be TRBD1 (6 bases). The CDR3 loop is CASSLAGAPYNEQFF. CDR3 bases: TGTGCCAGCAGCTTAGCGGGGGCCCCCTACAATGAGCAGTTCTTC. Complete variable domain (other parts from reference TRBV7-8 and TRBJ2-1): GAGVSQSPRYKVAKRGQDVALRCDPISGHVSLFWYQQALGQGPEFLTYFQNEAQLDKSGLPSDRFFAERPEGSVSTLKIQRTQQEDSAVYLCASSLAGAPYNEQFFGPGTRLTVL.